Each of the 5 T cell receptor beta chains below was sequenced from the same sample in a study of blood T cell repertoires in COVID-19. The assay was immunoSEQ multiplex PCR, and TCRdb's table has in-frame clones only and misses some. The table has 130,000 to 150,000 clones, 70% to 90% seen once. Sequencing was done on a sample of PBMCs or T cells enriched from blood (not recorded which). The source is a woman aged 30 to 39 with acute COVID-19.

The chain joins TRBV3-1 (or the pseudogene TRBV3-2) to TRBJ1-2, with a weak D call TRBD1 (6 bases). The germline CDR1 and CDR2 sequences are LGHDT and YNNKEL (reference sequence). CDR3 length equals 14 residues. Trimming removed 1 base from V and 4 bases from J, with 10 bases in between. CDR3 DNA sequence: TGTGCCAGCAGCCAAGTGGGGGGGCGCTATGGCTACACCTTC. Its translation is CASSQVGGRYGYTF.

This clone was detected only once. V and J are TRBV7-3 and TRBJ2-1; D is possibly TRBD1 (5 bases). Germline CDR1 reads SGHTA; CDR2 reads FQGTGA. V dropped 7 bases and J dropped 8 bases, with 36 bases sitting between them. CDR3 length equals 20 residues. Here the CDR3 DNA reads TGTGCCAGCATGGAACAGGCCCCACAAAGTCTTAGGCTAGAAGGCTATGAGCAGTTCTTC. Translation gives CASMEQAPQSLRLEGYEQFF.

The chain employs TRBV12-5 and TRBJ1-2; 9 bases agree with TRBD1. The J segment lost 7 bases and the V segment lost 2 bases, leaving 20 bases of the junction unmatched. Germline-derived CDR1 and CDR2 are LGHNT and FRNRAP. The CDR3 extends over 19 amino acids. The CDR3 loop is CASGLRPGTGMPYRCGYTF. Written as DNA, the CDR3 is TGTGCTAGTGGTTTGAGGCCAGGGACAGGGATGCCCTACCGGTGTGGCTACACCTTC.

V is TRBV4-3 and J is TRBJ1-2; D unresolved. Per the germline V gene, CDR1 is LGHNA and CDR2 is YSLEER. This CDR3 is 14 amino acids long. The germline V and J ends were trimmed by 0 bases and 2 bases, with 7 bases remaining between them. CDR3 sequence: CASSQERANYGYTF. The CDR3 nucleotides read TGCGCCAGCAGCCAAGAGCGAGCGAACTATGGCTACACCTTC.

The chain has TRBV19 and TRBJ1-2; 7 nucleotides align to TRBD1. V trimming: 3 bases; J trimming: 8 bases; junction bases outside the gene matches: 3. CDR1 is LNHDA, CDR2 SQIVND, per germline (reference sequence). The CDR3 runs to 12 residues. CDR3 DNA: TGTGCCAGTAGTATGGACAGGCGGGGCTACACCTTC. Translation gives CASSMDRRGYTF.